Below, 24 T cell receptor beta chains from the same sample are listed, as sequenced in a study of blood T cell repertoires in COVID-19. Assay used: immunoSEQ multiplex PCR; TCRdb lists only in-frame clones, some missing. Counted here are 120,000 to 150,000 clones, just under 85% occurring once; the ten biggest clones make up 2.5% to 3%. The sequenced sample was peripheral blood. The receptors were sampled from a woman aged 40 to 55 with active or convalescent COVID-19.

The chain has TRBV19 and TRBJ1-4; D gene unclear. The CDR3 contains 14 residues. V was pared by 2 bases and J by 7 bases, with 11 bases between. Germline CDR1 and CDR2: LNHDA and SQIVND (reference sequence). The CDR3 region is CASSITGKGEKLFF. CDR3 coding DNA: TGTGCCAGTAGTATAACCGGGAAGGGTGAAAAACTGTTTTTT.

The chain is built from TRBV6-5 and TRBJ2-5; TRBD2 agrees at 10 bases. Unmatched junction bases numbered 6, after V lost 2 bases and J lost 3 bases. Germline V gene data show CDR1 as MNHEY and CDR2 as SVGAGI. This CDR3 is built from 16 residues. CDR3 coding DNA: TGTGCCAGCAGTTACGCTAGCGGGGGCCCGAAAGAGACCCAGTACTTC. Translated, it gives CASSYASGGPKETQYF.

The chain recombines TRBV4-2 with TRBJ1-6, with D possibly TRBD1 on 6 matching bases. CDR1 is LGHNA and CDR2 is YNFKEQ in the germline V gene. Trimming stripped 0 bases from V and 7 bases from J, with 25 bases between. This CDR3 has 20 residues. CDR3 sequence (DNA): TGTGCCAGCAGCCAAGATTCTTTCACCCCAAACAGGGCGCGCAATTCACCCCTCCACTTT. Amino acid sequence: CASSQDSFTPNRARNSPLHF.

V and J are TRBV19 and TRBJ2-6; 9 bases agree with TRBD1. In germline, CDR1 is LNHDA, CDR2 SQIVND (reference sequence). The V and J ends lost 4 bases and 2 bases, in that order; junction bases with no gene match: 12. This CDR3 is built from 19 residues. The CDR3 protein is CASSRAPGTGTTGANVLTF. The CDR3 DNA reads as TGTGCCAGTAGTAGAGCCCCCGGGACAGGGACCACTGGGGCCAACGTCCTGACTTTC.

The sample holds one count of this clone. The chain couples TRBV15 to TRBJ2-5, with 7 nucleotides matching TRBD2. The trim removed 6 bases at V and 3 bases at J, leaving 13 bases unmatched. Germline values: CDR1 LNHNV, CDR2 YYDKDF (reference sequence). The length of the CDR3 is 16 residues. Written as DNA, the CDR3 is TGTGCCACCAGTGGGAGGAACGGGGGGATCAAAGAGACCCAGTACTTC. Amino acid sequence: CATSGRNGGIKETQYF.

The chain employs TRBV28 and TRBJ2-5, with TRBD2 matching 7 bases. This CDR3 contains 13 residues. Germline V gene data show CDR1 as MDHEN and CDR2 as SYDVKM. The trim removed 7 bases at V and 2 bases at J, leaving 4 bases unmatched. The CDR3 nucleotides read TGTGCCAGCAACACCGGGGGGCAAGAGACCCAGTACTTC. Encoded protein: CASNTGGQETQYF.

The chain recombines TRBV5-6 with TRBJ1-5, with a weak D call TRBD1 (5 bases). This CDR3 has 15 residues. Trimming removed 0 bases at V and 7 bases at J, with 14 bases between. CDR1 SGHDT and CDR2 YYEEEE come from the germline V gene. CDR3 sequence reads: CASSLAQSRGQPQHF. The CDR3 DNA reads TGTGCCAGCAGCTTGGCGCAGAGTAGGGGACAGCCCCAGCATTTT. Based on the CDR3 plus reference TRBV5-6 and TRBJ1-5, the full variable domain is DAGVTQSPTHLIKTRGQQVTLRCSPKSGHDTVSWYQQALGQGPQFIFQYYEEEERQRGNFPDRFSGHQFPNYSSELNVNALLLGDSALYLCASSLAQSRGQPQHFGDGTRLSIL.

This clone was observed a single time. The chain combines TRBV18 with TRBJ1-4; D gene uncertain. This CDR3 has 14 amino acids. Trimming removed 10 bases from V and 5 bases from J, with 17 bases in between. Germline V gene sequence: CDR1 KGHSH, CDR2 LQKENI. CDR3 loop: CATPLRVLNEKLFF. The CDR3 DNA reads as TGTGCCACCCCGCTACGGGTTTTAAATGAAAAACTGTTTTTT.

The chain is built from TRBV19 and TRBJ2-2, with TRBD1 matching over 10 bases. The germline V gene encodes CDR1 LNHDA and CDR2 SQIVND (reference sequence). This CDR3 contains 15 residues. V lost 4 bases and J lost 5; bases outside the gene matches: 4. The CDR3 sequence is CASSTRTGGTGELFF. The CDR3, as DNA: TGTGCCAGTAGTACCCGGACAGGGGGAACCGGGGAGCTGTTTTTT.

This clone has only a few counts. This chain joins TRBV27 and TRBJ1-4; possibly TRBD1 for D (5 bases). The length of the CDR3 is 14 residues. V was pared by 5 bases and J by 8 bases, with 15 bases between. Germline CDR1 MNHEY, CDR2 SMNVEV (reference sequence). CDR3 in amino acids: CASSRPGLGEKLFF. CDR3 DNA sequence: TGTGCCAGCAGTCGTCCAGGGCTGGGGGAAAAACTGTTTTTT.

The rearrangement joins TRBV2 to TRBJ1-2; no definite D call. CDR1 and CDR2 (germline): SNHLY, FYNNEI. Trimming took 3 bases from V and 8 from J, leaving 13 bases between them. CDR3 length: 13 amino acids. The CDR3, as DNA: TGTGCCAGCAGTGAGTCGGCCCGCGGGGGCTACACCTTC. Residues: CASSESARGGYTF.

This chain links TRBV30 with TRBJ1-1; 7 bases match TRBD1. V lost 4 bases, J lost 8 bases, and 7 bases stayed unmatched. Germline V lookup: CDR1 GTSNPN, CDR2 SVGIG (reference sequence). The CDR3 totals 12 residues. CDR3 in amino acids: CAWNRQGPEAFF. The CDR3 coding sequence is TGTGCCTGGAATAGACAGGGACCAGAAGCTTTCTTT.

By share, this clone ranks as medium-sized. The chain employs TRBV3-1 (or the pseudogene TRBV3-2) and TRBJ2-7, with 9 nucleotides matching TRBD2. Germline lookup yields CDR1 LGHDT and CDR2 YNNKEL (reference sequence). The CDR3 extends over 14 amino acids. V was clipped by 1 base and J by 7 bases; unmatched bases: 5. The CDR3 here is CASSQVAGAGEQYF. CDR3 in DNA: TGTGCCAGCAGCCAAGTAGCGGGAGCGGGGGAGCAGTACTTC.

This chain connects TRBV9 to TRBJ2-3, with TRBD1 matching over 7 bases. CDR1 is SGDLS and CDR2 is YYNGEE in the germline V gene. The CDR3 is 16 residues long. J gave up 2 bases and V 2 bases, and 8 bases lay outside the gene matches. CDR3 nucleotides: TGTGCCAGCAGCGTGGTACAGGGGCATTTCACAGATACGCAGTATTTT. Amino acids: CASSVVQGHFTDTQYF.

The chain has TRBV7-2 and TRBJ1-3, with D tentatively TRBD1 (6 bases). The germline V gene has CDR1 SGHTA and CDR2 FQGNSA. V shed 5 bases and J shed 2 bases, with 16 bases lying between them. The CDR3 is 16 amino acids. For the CDR3, the DNA is TGTGCCAGCAGCGCCGTCGGGACATATACTGGAAACACCATATATTTT. This codes for CASSAVGTYTGNTIYF.

The chain joins TRBV6-5 to TRBJ1-5; possible D gene TRBD1, 5 bases. Germline CDR1 is MNHEY and CDR2 is SVGAGI. The CDR3 loop spans 14 amino acids. Trimming took 6 bases from V and 2 from J, leaving 11 bases between them. The DNA of the CDR3 is TGTGCCAGCAGGGGGGGGTGGGGCAATCAGCCCCAGCATTTT. Translating it yields CASRGGWGNQPQHF.

The chain uses TRBV11-2 and TRBJ2-3, with D uncertain. The V gene lost 2 bases and the J gene lost 6 bases, with 9 bases spanning the gap. Germline lookup yields CDR1 SGHAT and CDR2 FQNNGV. The CDR3 runs 13 residues. Here the CDR3 reads CASSLSSPDTQYF. For the CDR3, the DNA is TGTGCCAGCAGCTTATCTTCCCCTGATACGCAGTATTTT.

The V and J genes are TRBV9 and TRBJ1-4; a possible D gene is TRBD1 (6 bases). CDR3 length: 14 amino acids. The ends were cut back, 4 bases at V and 5 bases at J, with 12 bases in the middle. Germline V CDR1 and CDR2: SGDLS, YYNGEE. The CDR3 loop reads CASSYRDRNEKLFF. As DNA, the CDR3 is TGTGCCAGCAGCTACAGGGACCGGAATGAAAAACTGTTTTTT.

This clone was counted a few times. CDR3 residues: CASIKRGTGGRGNTIYF. The CDR3 DNA reads as TGTGCCAGTATCAAGAGGGGGACAGGGGGCAGAGGAAACACCATATATTTT. The gene calls are TRBV19 and TRBJ1-3; the match to TRBD1 covers 12 bases. The germline V gene has CDR1 LNHDA and CDR2 SQIVND (reference sequence). The CDR3 totals 17 residues. The trim removed 7 bases at V and 4 bases at J, leaving 11 bases unmatched.

This chain joins TRBV6-4 and TRBJ1-1; D uncertain. The CDR3 totals 13 residues. Trimming left V 5 bases short and J 0 bases short, with 7 bases between. Germline CDR1 and CDR2: MRHNA and SNTAGT. This CDR3 reads CASSTALNTEAFF. For the CDR3, the DNA is TGTGCCAGCAGTACAGCATTGAACACTGAAGCTTTCTTT.

This chain links TRBV14 with TRBJ2-3; 7 bases match TRBD2. Germline lookup yields CDR1 SGHDN and CDR2 FVKESK. Trimming at V came to 1 base and at J to 0 bases, leaving 1 base not matched to a gene. The CDR3 covers 15 residues. This CDR3 is CASSQVRGSTDTQYF. CDR3 coding DNA: TGTGCCAGCAGCCAAGTGCGGGGGAGCACAGATACGCAGTATTTT.

This clone was recorded once. The J gene is TRBJ1-4, the V gene TRBV6-5; D not certain. This CDR3 is 15 amino acids long. The germline V gene encodes CDR1 MNHEY and CDR2 SVGAGI. V lost 6 bases and J lost 5, with 16 bases in between. The CDR3 loop reads CASRKAAAVNEKLFF. The CDR3 coding sequence is TGTGCCAGCAGGAAGGCGGCAGCCGTAAATGAAAAACTGTTTTTT.

This chain connects TRBV7-2 to TRBJ1-6; D call uncertain. CDR3 size: 12 residues. The germline V and J ends were trimmed by 5 bases and 5 bases, with 4 bases remaining between them. Germline lookup yields CDR1 SGHTA and CDR2 FQGNSA. The CDR3: CASSPDNSPLHF. CDR3 coding DNA: TGTGCCAGCAGCCCCGATAATTCACCCCTCCACTTT.

This rearrangement joins TRBV5-1 to TRBJ2-1, with 7 positions matching TRBD2. The ends lost 3 bases at V and 0 bases at J; junction bases unmatched: 3. Germline values: CDR1 SGHRS, CDR2 YFSETQ. The CDR3 totals 15 residues. The CDR3 coding sequence is TGCGCCAGCAGCTCGAGCGGGACCTCCTACAATGAGCAGTTCTTC. As protein: CASSSSGTSYNEQFF.